This TCR beta chain comes out of a study of cytomegalovirus exposure and HLA in healthy donors. About the research overall: An analysis done earlier identified around 100 million unique TCR beta sequences from around 180 million T cells.

As for the donors, each was a healthy bone marrow donor. Germline-derived CDR1 and CDR2 are SGHRS and YFSETQ. CDR3 length: 14 amino acids. The V end lost 4 bases, the J end lost 4 bases, and 12 bases lay between the germline ends. Whole-study findings and limits: In a later analysis, across HLA loci, associated TCR counts were highest for DRB1, lowest for HLA-C. The likely explanation for a cluster of highly shared sequence variants was sequencing artifact.

PCR amplification relied on 60 Vbeta primers (plus 13 Jbeta primers). Assay used: immunoSEQ multiplex PCR; TCRdb lists only in-frame clones, some missing. Of more than 95,000 clones detected, 65% to 80% appear once; the ten largest clones hold under 3.5%. For this clone: Its matching antigen is unknown.

J is TRBJ1-5 and V is TRBV5-1, with a possible D match to TRBD1 (6 bases). This receptor was identified in a female donor in good health and CMV-seropositive. The sequenced material came from PBMCs. The CDR3 nucleotides are TGCGCCAGCAGCCCTTACCAGGGGAATCAGCCCCAGCATTTT. It encodes CASSPYQGNQPQHF.